This T cell receptor (beta chain) was sequenced during a study of blood T cell repertoires in COVID-19. Study at large: Samples of COVID-19 (acute and convalescent) were obtained from the United States, Italy and Spain. In each case, the material was cDNA or gDNA derived from T cells, B-cell-depleted T cells, or PBMCs.

This table comes from immunoSEQ multiplex PCR, and its TCRdb copy is limited to in-frame clones, with some not included. The data show roughly 100,000 clones, roughly nine tenths seen once. The CDR3 spans 14 residues. Germline V gene lookup returns CDR1 SGHNT and CDR2 YYREEE (reference sequence). The sequencing sample was made of peripheral blood. This receptor was obtained from a human donor in a cohort sampled during active COVID-19. The rearrangement joins TRBV5-4 to TRBJ2-7; 9 bases match TRBD1. The CDR3 sequence is CVVKGGDRDYEQYF. DNA for the CDR3: TGTGTCGTCAAAGGGGGGGACAGGGACTACGAGCAGTACTTC.